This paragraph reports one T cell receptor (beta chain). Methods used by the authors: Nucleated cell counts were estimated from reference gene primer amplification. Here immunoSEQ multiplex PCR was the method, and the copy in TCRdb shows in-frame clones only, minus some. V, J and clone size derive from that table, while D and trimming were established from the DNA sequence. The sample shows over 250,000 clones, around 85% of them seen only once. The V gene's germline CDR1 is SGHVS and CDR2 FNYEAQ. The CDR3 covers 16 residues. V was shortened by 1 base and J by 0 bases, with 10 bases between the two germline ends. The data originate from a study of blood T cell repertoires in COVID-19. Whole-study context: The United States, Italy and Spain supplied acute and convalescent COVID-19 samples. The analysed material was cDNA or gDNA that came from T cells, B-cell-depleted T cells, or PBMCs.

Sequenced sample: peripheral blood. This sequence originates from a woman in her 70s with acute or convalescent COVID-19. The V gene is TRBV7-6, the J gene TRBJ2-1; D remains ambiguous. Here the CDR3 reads CASSLGSWSSYNEQFF. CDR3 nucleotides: TGTGCCAGCAGCTTAGGGTCTTGGAGCTCCTACAATGAGCAGTTCTTC.